This record looks at one T cell receptor beta chain sequence and its context. Its antigen is currently not known. No clone much larger than this one lies a single base away; base qualities are absent. The data belong to a study of blood T cell repertoires in COVID-19 (dated by TCRdb to 2018 to 2021). Study-level background: Samples covering the acute and convalescent phases of COVID-19 were provided by collaborators in the United States, Italy and Spain. The material from the prospective study consisted of cDNA or gDNA derived from T cells, B-cell-depleted T cells, or PBMCs. Subjects who had been exposed to COVID-19, were actively infected with it, or had recovered from it provided the deeply sampled blood TCRbeta repertoires that made up the dataset. A freely available public database, intended as a resource for researchers studying the immune response to SARS-CoV-2, is where the repertoires were released. Samples came from the ongoing ImmuneRACE study (first 160 participants) plus 1,254 subjects from 6 global collaborators. The sample metadata nearly always contained a de-identified subject ID, COVID-19 status, age in years and sex. HLA class I and class II types, where available, came from metadata supplied by the sample provider rather than from assay-based typing. Results and caveats for the whole study, not just this receptor: The quantity of clinical and demographic metadata differed by source and by participant and was supplied without curation.

The CDR3 contains 13 residues, cysteine and phenylalanine counted. Only CDR3 DNA remains: 39 bases, in frame from the first base. The CDR1 and CDR2 encoded by the germline V gene are MGHDK and SYGVNS. V drops 1 base and J drops 6 bases, leaving 7 bases in between. The immunoSEQ Assay, a bias-controlled multiplex PCR, was used to amplify TCRbeta CDR3 regions from genomic DNA. The paper's processing steps were these. Within the assay, amplification of reference gene primers was used to estimate how many nucleated cells each sample contained. To quantify the absolute abundance of each unique TCRbeta CDR3 rearrangement, sequence reads were collapsed and filtered. For each sample, productive Simpson clonality was calculated as the square root of Simpson's diversity index over productive rearrangements. Held by TCRdb, this immuneACCESS table contains in-frame sequences only and omits some clones. Under half of the omission traces to an unresolved V gene where checked; the cause of the rest is unknown. That table gives V, J and clone size, and the DNA gave D and trimming. Present in this sample are about 480,000 clones, 87% of which were seen just once. The ten biggest clones cover nearly 2% of the sample.

Participants in the prospective study were enrolled through a virtual design, were aged roughly 18 to 100 years, and lived in some 24 United States geographic areas. In the prospective study, cohorts were assigned on the basis of participant-reported clinical history obtained from a screening survey and a study questionnaire. In the prospective study, mobile phlebotomists collected whole blood, serum and a nasopharyngeal or oropharyngeal swab from each participant. Prospective study participants could optionally give additional blood draws and questionnaires over an approximately 2-month period. Before DNA extraction, blood samples from the prospective study were shipped at room temperature or frozen.

The sample consisted of PBMCs or T cells enriched from blood (not recorded which). The V and J genes are TRBV25-1 and TRBJ1-5; the D gene lacks a confident call. The receptor was isolated from a young woman with acute COVID-19. At the DNA level, the sequence is TGTGCCAGCAGTGAATTCTCCTCTCAGCCCCAGCATTTT. This yields the protein CASSEFSSQPQHF.